The present TCR beta chain was sequenced within a study of long-term antiretroviral therapy in people with HIV. Sequencing used immunoSEQ v3.0 at survey level. Clones were sequenced by immunoSEQ multiplex PCR, and TCRdb holds only the in-frame ones, with some missing. The repertoire holds around 25,000 clones, with around 88% as singletons. The CDR3 totals 13 residues. Germline CDR1 LNHDA, CDR2 SQIVND (reference sequence). Trimming at V came to 5 bases and at J to 6 bases, leaving 7 bases not matched to a gene. Here the sequenced sample was unsorted PBMCs, taken more than 4.3 years after starting antiretroviral therapy. The origin of this receptor is a man aged 25 to 40 with HIV. V usage is TRBV19 and J usage is TRBJ2-7; 7 nucleotides match TRBD1. This CDR3 is CASSEDRAGEQYF. The CDR3 nucleotides read TGTGCCAGTAGTGAAGACAGGGCCGGCGAGCAGTACTTC.